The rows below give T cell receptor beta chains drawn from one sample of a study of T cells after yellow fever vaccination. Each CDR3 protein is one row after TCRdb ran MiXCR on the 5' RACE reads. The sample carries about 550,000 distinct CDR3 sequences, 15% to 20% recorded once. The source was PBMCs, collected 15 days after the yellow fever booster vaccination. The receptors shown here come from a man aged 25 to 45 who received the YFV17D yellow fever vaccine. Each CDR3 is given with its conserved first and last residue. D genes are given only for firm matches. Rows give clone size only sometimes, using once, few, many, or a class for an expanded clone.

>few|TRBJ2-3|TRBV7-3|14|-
TGTGCCAGCAGCTTAAGTTTAGGGCGGTCTACGCAGTATTTT
CASSLSLGRSTQYF
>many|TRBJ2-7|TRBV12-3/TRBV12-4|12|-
TGTGCCAGCAGTTTCGGGTCCTACGAGCAGTACTTC
CASSFGSYEQYF
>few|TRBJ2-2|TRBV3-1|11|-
TGTGCCAGCAGCCAACTGGGGGAGCTGTTTTTT
CASSQLGELFF
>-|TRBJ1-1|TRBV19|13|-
TGTGCCAGTAGTATAGAAAGAGGCACTGAAGCTTTCTTT
CASSIERGTEAFF
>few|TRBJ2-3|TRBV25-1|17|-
TGTGCCAGCAGTGAATCCCACTTTGGGAGCGCCACAGATACGCAGTATTTT
CASSESHFGSATDTQYF
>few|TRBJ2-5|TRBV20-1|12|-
TGCAGTGCTATAGTCCGCCAAGAGACCCAGTACTTC
CSAIVRQETQYF
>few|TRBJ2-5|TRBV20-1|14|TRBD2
TGCAGTGCTATGACCCGGGAGGCTTCGGGGACCCAGTACTTC
CSAMTREASGTQYF
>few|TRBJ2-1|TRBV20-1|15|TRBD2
TGCAGTGCTAGAAGGACGGCGGGAGCTGTGAATGAGCAGTTCTTC
CSARRTAGAVNEQFF
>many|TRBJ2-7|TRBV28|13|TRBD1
TGTGCCAGCAGTCGACAGGGGTATTACGAGCAGTACTTC
CASSRQGYYEQYF
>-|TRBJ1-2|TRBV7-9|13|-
TGTGCCAGCAGCTTAGGAGGGAAGGTTGGCTACACCTTC
CASSLGGKVGYTF
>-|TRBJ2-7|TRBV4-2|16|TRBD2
TGTGCCAGCAGCCAAGGGAGGCTAGCGGGTGTCTACGAGCAGTACTTC
CASSQGRLAGVYEQYF
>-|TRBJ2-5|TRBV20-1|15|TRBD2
TGCAGTGTCTATTCGGCGGCGGGAGGGCAAGAGACCCAGTACTTC
CSVYSAAGGQETQYF
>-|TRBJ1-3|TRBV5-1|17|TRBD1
TGCGCCAGCAGCACCGGGACAGGGGGCTATGGTGGGAACACCATATATTTT
CASSTGTGGYGGNTIYF
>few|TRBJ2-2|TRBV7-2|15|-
TGTGCCAGCAGCTTCACCAGGGGGGACACCGGGGAGCTGTTTTTT
CASSFTRGDTGELFF
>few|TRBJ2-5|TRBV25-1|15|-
TGTGCCAGCAGTGAATCTGCGGGAACCCAAGAGACCCAGTACTTC
CASSESAGTQETQYF
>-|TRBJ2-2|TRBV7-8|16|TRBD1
TGTGCCAGCAGTTGGACAGGGAACGCGAACACCGGGGAGCTGTTTTTT
CASSWTGNANTGELFF
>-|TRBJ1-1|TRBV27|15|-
TGTGCCAGCAGTTTCTCGACGGGGATGAACACTGAAGCTTTCTTT
CASSFSTGMNTEAFF
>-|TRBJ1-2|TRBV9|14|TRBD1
TGTGCCAGCAGCGTCGGGACAGGCACCTATGGCTACACCTTC
CASSVGTGTYGYTF
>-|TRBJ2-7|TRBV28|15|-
TGTGCCAGCAGTACCGTTAGCGTGAGCTCCTACGAGCAGTACTTC
CASSTVSVSSYEQYF
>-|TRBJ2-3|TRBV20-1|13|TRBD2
TGCAGTGCTAGGTCAGCGGGAACGGATACGCAGTATTTT
CSARSAGTDTQYF
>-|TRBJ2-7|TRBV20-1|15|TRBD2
TGCAGTGCCATCCAACTAGCGGGAGGTCCCCACGAGCAGTACTTC
CSAIQLAGGPHEQYF
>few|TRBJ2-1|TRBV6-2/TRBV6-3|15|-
TGTGCCAGCAGTTACTCGACTCGAAGCTACAATGAGCAGTTCTTC
CASSYSTRSYNEQFF
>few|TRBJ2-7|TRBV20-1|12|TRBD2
TGCAGTGCTATTCGGGAGGGCTACGAGCAGTACTTC
CSAIREGYEQYF
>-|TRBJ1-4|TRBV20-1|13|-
TGCAGTGTCCCCGACGCGGGCGCTGAAAAACTGTTTTTT
CSVPDAGAEKLFF